This T cell receptor beta chain derives from a study of CD8 T cells in Susac syndrome. The CDR3 consists of 14 residues. V was clipped by 9 bases and J by 1 base; unmatched bases: 4. After extraction with the RNeasy kit, about 0.45 to 1 ug of the RNA was reverse transcribed using random hexamers. TCRdb independently ran MiXCR on the immunoSEQ multiplex PCR reads; one entry per CDR3 protein. Of roughly 150,000 distinct CDR3 sequences in the sample, approximately 93% were seen once. FACS was used to enrich TEMRA cells, whereas the CD8+ and CD4+ T cells were obtained by negative isolation. This clonotype was found once.

This receptor was taken from a human donor with multiple sclerosis. The sample consisted of CD8+ T cells from PBMCs. The rearrangement uses TRBV12-3 or TRBV12-4 and TRBJ2-1; TRBD1 matches 9 bases. DNA for the CDR3: TGTGCCAGTAAACAGGGGGCTTCCTACAATGAGCAGTTCTTC. It specifies CASKQGASYNEQFF.